The next 9 T cell receptor beta chains were all read from a single sample in a study of tumor and adjacent non-tumor tissue in lung cancer. No cell sorting was done before RNA was extracted from the tissue. TCRbeta libraries were built with three rounds of nested PCR, modified from ARM-PCR. In TCRdb, the multiplex PCR reads were re-called with MiXCR into one record per CDR3 protein. The table has over 85,000 distinct CDR3 sequences, 84% seen once. The specimen sequenced was lung tumor tissue. The receptors come from a man between 70 and 80 years old with non-small cell lung cancer.

Concerning this clonotype: The junction does not match germline at one end; this may be a read error. This chain links TRBV4-3 with TRBJ2-3; 10 nucleotides match TRBD2. Germline V gene sequence: CDR1 LGHNA, CDR2 YSLEER. The CDR3 sequence is 23 residues long. CDR3 coding DNA: TGCGCCGGCAGCCAATGGTTTGGGGGCGGGCAAGCGGGAGGGCGAAATCACACAGATACGCAGTATTTT. Amino acids: CAGSQWFGGGQAGGRNHTDTQYF.

This clonotype was counted a single time. A single base separates this from a much larger clone, so it may be a read error. This rearrangement joins TRBV12-3 or TRBV12-4 to TRBJ1-2; the D is unclear. V was shortened by 3 bases and J by 3 bases, with 14 bases between the two germline ends. This CDR3 has 15 residues. The CDR3 sequence: CASSLYVVGDYGYTF. The CDR3 coding sequence is TGTGCCAGCAGTTTGTACGTAGTGGGAGACTATGGCTACACCTTC.

The chain links TRBV11-2 to TRBJ2-2; TRBD2 agrees at 7 bases. Looked up from germline, CDR1 is SGHAT and CDR2 is FQNNGV. Trimming took 8 bases from V and 4 from J; bases not matched to a gene: 7. The CDR3 totals 14 residues. CDR3 nucleotide sequence: TGTGCCAGCGGCTGCGGGGGACCCACCGGGGAGCTGTTTTTT. It translates to CASGCGGPTGELFF.

In regard to this clonotype: One junction end does not reproduce the germline sequence, and a read error may be involved. The rearrangement links TRBV12-3 or TRBV12-4 to TRBJ2-7; a possible D gene is TRBD2 (6 bases). This CDR3 has 15 amino acids. Here the CDR3 DNA reads TGTGCCAGCAGTCTGACTAACGGGAGACTAAACGAACAGTACTTC. Protein: CASSLTNGRLNEQYF.

To note about this clonotype: With a much larger clone just one base away, this may be a read error. The chain employs TRBV5-1 and TRBJ1-1, with D hard to call. This CDR3 contains 14 residues. Looked up from germline, CDR1 is SGHRS and CDR2 is YFSETQ. The CDR3 is CVSSLFGMNTEAFF. CDR3 coding DNA: TGCGTCAGCAGCTTGTTTGGGATGAACACTGAAGCTTTCTTT.

Turning to this clonotype: A read error may be the cause here, since a much bigger clone is one base away. The chain couples TRBV5-1 to TRBJ2-1; D uncertain. Germline assignment: CDR1 SGHRS and CDR2 YFSETQ. This CDR3 contains 12 residues. The CDR3 nucleotides are TGCGCCAGCAGCTTGGAAGGCAGGCCTTTGTCCTTC. It encodes CASSLEGRPLSF.

The V gene is TRBV12-3 or TRBV12-4, the J gene TRBJ2-3, with 8 bases lining up with TRBD1. This CDR3 has 13 residues. The CDR3 loop is CPCSPGGVDTQYF. The CDR3 DNA reads as TGTCCCTGCAGTCCAGGGGGCGTCGATACGCAGTATTTT.

This clonotype has a count of ten or more. This may come from a read error, since a much larger clone is one base off. This chain joins TRBV11-3 and TRBJ2-7, with D possibly TRBD1 on 6 matching bases. Germline V gene data show CDR1 as SGHNT and CDR2 as YENEEA. This CDR3 region has 15 residues. DNA for the CDR3: TGTGCCGGCAGCTTAACAGGGCTTTTTTCCTACGAGCAGTACTTC. It codes for CAGSLTGLFSYEQYF.

Remarks on this clonotype: Without the conserved terminal phenylalanine or tryptophan, this CDR3 likely stems from a read error. This chain links TRBV11-2 with TRBJ2-7; D perhaps matches TRBD1 (6 bases). The ends were cut back, 5 bases at V and 7 bases at J, with 18 bases in the middle. The CDR3 runs 14 residues. The germline CDR1 and CDR2 sequences are SGHAT and FQNNGV. The CDR3 coding sequence is TGTGCCAGCAGCCTACGGGCCTCCAGGGGAGAGCAGTACTAC. Its protein product is CASSLRASRGEQYY.